A selection of T cell receptor beta chains follows, all from one sample in a study of CD8+ T cells in alopecia areata. Repertoires were generated with immunoSEQ multiplex PCR, while TCRdb's copy carries only in-frame clones and drops some. The data show 150,000 to 200,000 clones, less than 80% seen once. Sequencing was performed on CD4+ T cells sorted from blood, taken at week 24, from a patient treated with tofacitinib. These receptors were obtained from a human donor with alopecia areata. The CDR3 runs from the conserved cysteine through the conserved F or W. The D gene is left open where the match is weak. Clone size appears in some rows only: once, few, many, or a class for an expanded clone.

V,D,size,J,CDR3,DNA
TRBV4-1,-,-,TRBJ2-4,CASSLMTGTTKNIQYF,TGCGCCAGCAGCCTCATGACCGGGACAACCAAAAACATTCAGTACTTC
TRBV6-1,-,-,TRBJ1-2,CASFGSPYGYTF,TGTGCCAGCTTTGGCAGCCCGTATGGCTACACCTTC
TRBV30,TRBD2,few,TRBJ2-7,CAWSPAGGGYEQYF,TGTGCCTGGAGTCCGGCGGGGGGTGGTTACGAGCAGTACTTC
TRBV27,-,-,TRBJ1-5,CASSRQVRSNQPQHF,TGTGCCAGCAGTAGACAGGTCAGGAGCAATCAGCCCCAGCATTTT
TRBV20-1,-,-,TRBJ2-1,CSAGNEQFF,TGCAGTGCGGGCAATGAGCAGTTCTTC
TRBV6-5,-,-,TRBJ1-2,CASRSEFGGYTF,TGTGCCAGCAGAAGCGAGTTTGGGGGCTACACCTTC
TRBV28,-,few,TRBJ1-4,CASSLSKREKLFF,TGTGCCAGCAGTTTATCGAAACGGGAAAAACTGTTTTTT
TRBV5-1,-,-,TRBJ1-2,CASSSWLWDYGYTF,TGCGCCAGCAGCTCCTGGTTGTGGGACTACGGCTACACCTTC
TRBV29-1,-,-,TRBJ2-2,CSAGLGGGRGTGELFF,TGCAGCGCCGGGCTAGGGGGGGGCCGCGGCACCGGGGAGCTGTTTTTT
TRBV6-5,-,-,TRBJ1-1,CASSYAAEAFF,TGTGCCAGCAGTTATGCGGCTGAAGCTTTCTTT
TRBV29-1,-,-,TRBJ1-1,CSVQLEGRDYTEAFF,TGCAGCGTCCAATTAGAGGGACGGGACTACACTGAAGCTTTCTTT
TRBV6-5,-,-,TRBJ1-5,CASTKLQGNQPQHF,TGTGCCAGCACCAAACTACAGGGCAATCAGCCCCAGCATTTT
TRBV27,-,-,TRBJ1-6,CASSSRTGTGSSYNSPLHF,TGTGCCAGCAGTTCCCGTACCGGGACTGGGAGCTCCTATAATTCACCCCTCCACTTT
TRBV5-1,-,-,TRBJ2-7,CASSLQGSEQYF,TGCGCCAGCAGCTTACAGGGAAGCGAGCAGTACTTC
TRBV7-2,TRBD1,once,TRBJ2-2,CASRGQGDGELFF,TGTGCCAGCAGAGGACAGGGGGACGGGGAGCTGTTTTTT
TRBV5-1,-,once,TRBJ2-1,CATTRGPAGSYNEQFF,TGCGCCACTACGCGGGGCCCTGCCGGCTCCTACAATGAGCAGTTCTTC
TRBV7-3,-,few,TRBJ1-1,CASSTTLIWDVNTEAFF,TGTGCCAGCAGCACGACTCTTATATGGGACGTTAACACTGAAGCTTTCTTT
TRBV4-2,TRBD2,-,TRBJ2-1,CASSQVSGRQSSYNEQFF,TGTGCCAGCAGCCAAGTTAGCGGGAGACAAAGCTCCTACAATGAGCAGTTCTTC
TRBV29-1,-,few,TRBJ2-2,CSVKNGGNTGELFF,TGCAGCGTTAAGAACGGGGGAAACACCGGGGAGCTGTTTTTT
TRBV30,-,-,TRBJ1-4,CAWNAGTANEKLFF,TGTGCCTGGAACGCAGGGACGGCTAATGAAAAACTGTTTTTT
TRBV7-9,-,-,TRBJ2-1,CASSSLGREQFF,TGTGCCAGCAGCTCCCTCGGGCGGGAGCAGTTCTTC
TRBV30,-,-,TRBJ1-6,CAWTLQGFNSPLHF,TGTGCCTGGACCCTCCAGGGATTTAATTCACCCCTCCACTTT
TRBV20-1,-,-,TRBJ1-2,CSARVEYGYTF,TGCAGTGCTAGAGTTGAGTATGGCTACACCTTC
TRBV2,TRBD2,-,TRBJ2-5,CASSKTLAGGQETQYF,TGTGCCAGCAGTAAGACGCTAGCGGGGGGTCAAGAGACCCAGTACTTC
TRBV2,TRBD1,-,TRBJ2-7,CASDGTAYEQYF,TGTGCCAGCGACGGGACAGCCTACGAGCAGTACTTC
TRBV5-1,-,few,TRBJ2-7,CASSPQGGYEQYF,TGCGCCAGCAGCCCTCAGGGGGGTTACGAGCAGTACTTC
TRBV11-2,TRBD1,-,TRBJ1-2,CASSLDMTGAAYGYTF,TGTGCCAGCAGCTTAGACATGACAGGGGCGGCCTATGGCTACACCTTC
TRBV7-9,TRBD1,-,TRBJ2-5,CASSWGQATQETQYF,TGTGCCAGCAGCTGGGGACAGGCGACCCAAGAGACCCAGTACTTC
TRBV7-9,-,-,TRBJ1-1,CASSLPRGRETEAFF,TGTGCCAGCAGCTTACCCAGGGGTCGAGAAACTGAAGCTTTCTTT
TRBV27,-,-,TRBJ1-1,CASSLWRGAEAFF,TGTGCCAGCAGTTTATGGCGGGGGGCTGAAGCTTTCTTT
TRBV4-1,-,-,TRBJ2-7,CASSQPRDGAYEQYF,TGCGCCAGCAGCCAGCCCCGGGACGGTGCCTACGAGCAGTACTTC
TRBV10-3,TRBD2,-,TRBJ2-3,CAIGTSGTDTQYF,TGTGCCATCGGGACTAGCGGGACAGATACGCAGTATTTT
TRBV19,-,-,TRBJ2-2,CASSTSYNTGELFF,TGTGCCAGTAGTACTTCATACAACACCGGGGAGCTGTTTTTT
TRBV27,-,-,TRBJ2-1,CASTWGGEQFF,TGTGCCAGCACCTGGGGTGGTGAGCAGTTCTTC
TRBV9,-,few,TRBJ1-4,CASSPAPGRVNEKLFF,TGTGCCAGCAGCCCTGCTCCGGGACGGGTGAATGAAAAACTGTTTTTT
TRBV19,-,few,TRBJ1-1,CASTPPESAEVMNTEAFF,TGTGCCAGTACCCCTCCAGAGTCGGCGGAAGTAATGAACACTGAAGCTTTCTTT
TRBV6-6,-,-,TRBJ1-2,CASSYSAGNGYTF,TGTGCCAGCAGTTACTCGGCTGGGAATGGCTACACCTTC
TRBV15,TRBD2,-,TRBJ2-1,CATSQVAGEQFF,TGTGCCACCAGTCAAGTAGCGGGGGAGCAGTTCTTC
TRBV11-2,TRBD1,-,TRBJ2-5,CASSSSPGTVHQETQYF,TGTGCCAGCAGCTCGAGTCCCGGGACAGTCCACCAAGAGACCCAGTACTTC
TRBV5-1,-,-,TRBJ2-7,CASSFRDNNYEQYF,TGCGCCAGCAGCTTCAGAGACAACAACTACGAGCAGTACTTC
TRBV2,-,-,TRBJ1-6,CATRVRALNSPLHF,TGTGCCACCCGGGTGCGGGCCCTAAATTCACCCCTCCACTTT
TRBV29-1,-,few,TRBJ1-3,CSAEQLFSGNTIYF,TGCAGCGCCGAACAGCTCTTCTCTGGAAACACCATATATTTT
TRBV30,TRBD2,-,TRBJ2-3,CAWSISGGPWDTQYF,TGTGCCTGGAGTATCTCGGGGGGGCCATGGGATACGCAGTATTTT
TRBV29-1,TRBD1,few,TRBJ1-2,CSVGDRSGGSGYTF,TGCAGCGTGGGGGATCGTTCAGGGGGCAGTGGCTACACCTTC
TRBV19,-,once,TRBJ1-5,CVSSIRQSYNQPQHF,TGTGTCAGTAGTATTCGGCAGAGCTACAATCAGCCCCAGCATTTT
TRBV4-1,-,-,TRBJ1-1,CASSQEGVTEAFF,TGCGCCAGCAGCCAAGAGGGAGTCACTGAAGCTTTCTTT
TRBV25-1,-,-,TRBJ2-7,CASSVQGSYEQYF,TGTGCCAGCAGCGTTCAGGGATCCTACGAGCAGTACTTC
TRBV29-1,-,-,TRBJ1-4,CSGVWATNEKLFF,TGCAGCGGTGTTTGGGCAACTAATGAAAAACTGTTTTTT
TRBV14,TRBD1,-,TRBJ2-5,CASSLLWTGSQETQYF,TGTGCCAGCAGCCTCCTATGGACAGGGTCCCAAGAGACCCAGTACTTC
TRBV4-1,-,-,TRBJ2-3,CASRYEAGGTDTQYF,TGCGCCAGCAGATACGAGGCAGGGGGCACAGATACGCAGTATTTT
TRBV6-6,TRBD1,-,TRBJ2-7,CASRAPGTGGHEQYF,TGTGCCAGCAGGGCCCCCGGGACAGGGGGCCACGAGCAGTACTTC